The 27 T cell receptor beta chains below come from one sample, sequenced in a study of cytotoxic CD8 clonotypes in ibrutinib-treated CLL. TCRdb keeps only in-frame clones here, not all; method: immunoSEQ multiplex PCR. Among roughly 28,000 clones listed, roughly 57% were seen once. This specimen was PBMCs, taken before ibrutinib treatment. Receptors were obtained from a human donor with chronic lymphocytic leukemia.

This clone has only one observation. This chain uses TRBV11-2 with TRBJ2-7; D remains ambiguous. Germline lookup yields CDR1 SGHAT and CDR2 FQNNGV. The CDR3 runs 15 residues. V was pared by 5 bases and J by 0 bases, with 14 bases between. Here the CDR3 reads CASSRPTGPSYEQYF. CDR3 nucleotides: TGTGCCAGCAGCCGACCGACCGGGCCCTCCTACGAGCAGTACTTC.

The J gene is TRBJ2-3, the V gene TRBV7-3; D uncertain. Germline CDR1 SGHTA, CDR2 FQGTGA. CDR3 length: 15 amino acids. The germline V and J ends were trimmed by 7 bases and 1 base, with 15 bases remaining between them. CDR3 nucleotides: TGTGCCAGCACCCCGGGCAGCCTAGGCACAGATACGCAGTATTTT. Its translation is CASTPGSLGTDTQYF.

The chain joins TRBV9 to TRBJ2-3, with D hard to call. Germline CDR1 SGDLS, CDR2 YYNGEE. V was shortened by 0 bases and J by 10 bases, with 21 bases between the two germline ends. CDR3 size: 16 residues. CDR3 in DNA: TGTGCCAGCAGCGTAGCCCCGAAGGTAGATAGGGTCGCGCAGTATTTT. Amino acid sequence: CASSVAPKVDRVAQYF.

This clone was recorded only once. The V call is TRBV9, the J call TRBJ1-1; 8 bases map to TRBD1. V was pared by 6 bases and J by 4 bases, with 11 bases of the junction left unmatched. Germline V gene lookup returns CDR1 SGDLS and CDR2 YYNGEE. The CDR3 runs 15 residues. For the CDR3, the DNA is TGTGCCAGCACCCCGGCCAGGGGGCCGGGCACTGAAGCTTTCTTT. This codes for CASTPARGPGTEAFF.

The gene calls are TRBV18 and TRBJ2-7, with no clear D. Trimming shortened V by 6 bases and J by 5 bases, and 14 bases separated the two germline ends. Germline assignment: CDR1 KGHSH and CDR2 LQKENI. CDR3 length: 13 amino acids. The CDR3 coding sequence is TGTGCCAGCTCCCTATCGGCTATCCACGAGCAGTACTTC. It encodes CASSLSAIHEQYF. The full variable domain, rest sourced from reference TRBV18 and TRBJ2-7, is NAGVMQNPRHLVRRRGQEARLRCSPMKGHSHVYWYRQLPEEGLKFMVYLQKENIIDESGMPKERFSAEFPKEGPSILRIQQVVRGDSAAYFCASSLSAIHEQYFGPGTRLTVT.

The chain carries TRBV2 and TRBJ1-1, with D tentatively TRBD1 (6 bases). CDR1 is SNHLY and CDR2 is FYNNEI in the germline V gene. This CDR3 is built from 17 residues. The V gene lost 5 bases and the J gene lost 1 base, with 20 bases spanning the gap. In DNA form, the CDR3 reads TGTGCCAGCAGTCCCTTCAGGGTGACAGGACCGAACACTGAAGCTTTCTTT. Residues: CASSPFRVTGPNTEAFF.

V is TRBV30 and J is TRBJ2-1, with a possible D match to TRBD1 (5 bases). There are 12 residues in the CDR3. Per germline, CDR1 GTSNPN and CDR2 SVGIG (reference sequence). V gave up 5 bases and J gave up 3 bases, with 8 bases separating them. CDR3 DNA sequence: TGTGCCTGGTCTGACAGCTACAATGAGCAGTTCTTC. Protein: CAWSDSYNEQFF.

The chain employs TRBV7-9 and TRBJ2-7; 8 bases are shared with TRBD2. Per germline, CDR1 SEHNR and CDR2 FQNEAQ (reference sequence). Germline trimming cut 1 base from V and 7 bases from J; bases unmatched to any gene: 3. The CDR3 totals 13 residues. In nucleotides, the CDR3 is TGTGCCAGCAGCTTAGTGGAGCGGGGGGAGCAGTACTTC. Its protein product is CASSLVERGEQYF.

This clone was seen more than once but under ten times. The chain has TRBV7-9 and TRBJ2-7; perhaps TRBD1 as D (5 bases). Trimming removed 5 bases from V and 6 bases from J, with 11 bases in between. From germline, CDR1 is SEHNR and CDR2 FQNEAQ (reference sequence). The CDR3 has 12 residues. CDR3 protein: CASSPTGPEQYF. Written as DNA, the CDR3 is TGTGCCAGCAGCCCTACAGGCCCCGAGCAGTACTTC.

The rearrangement links TRBV27 to TRBJ2-1; TRBD1 agrees at 7 bases. The CDR3 totals 14 residues. Germline trimming cut 6 bases from V and 0 bases from J; bases unmatched to any gene: 2. Germline V CDR1 and CDR2: MNHEY, SMNVEV (reference sequence). DNA for the CDR3: TGTGCCAGCAGCCGGGACAGCTCCTACAATGAGCAGTTCTTC. It is translated as CASSRDSSYNEQFF.

This chain links TRBV6-5 with TRBJ2-7, with D perhaps TRBD2 (6 bases). Germline values: CDR1 MNHEY, CDR2 SVGAGI. The CDR3 has 13 residues. V was shortened by 0 bases and J by 9 bases, with 12 bases between the two germline ends. Written as DNA, the CDR3 is TGTGCCAGCAGTTACTCGGGATCTAGCGTGCAGTACTTC. Amino acids: CASSYSGSSVQYF.

The gene calls are TRBV5-6 and TRBJ2-3; TRBD2 is a possible D gene (5 bases). Germline values: CDR1 SGHDT, CDR2 YYEEEE. The CDR3 sequence is 17 residues long. V was cut by 4 bases and J by 6 bases, with 24 bases left in between. The CDR3 region has the DNA TGTGCCAGCAGCCGAAACCCGCTGTTTACTAGAGTCGATACGCAGTATTTT. Translation gives CASSRNPLFTRVDTQYF.

This sequence joins TRBV28 and TRBJ2-7; 8 bases line up with TRBD1. The junction had 9 bases not matched to a gene; V was cut back by 7 bases and J by 4 bases. CDR1 and CDR2 from the germline V gene are MDHEN and SYDVKM. This CDR3 comprises 14 residues. DNA for the CDR3: TGTGCCAGCAATCCGGGACAGGAGTTTTACGAGCAGTACTTC. Its translation is CASNPGQEFYEQYF.

The chain joins TRBV14 to TRBJ2-7; D is unresolved. The CDR3 has 13 residues. CDR1 and CDR2 from the germline V gene are SGHDN and FVKESK. The ends were cut back, 4 bases at V and 6 bases at J, with 13 bases in the middle. The CDR3 region has the DNA TGTGCCAGCAGCCTGCGTTATTCCCGCGAGCAGTACTTC. Translated: CASSLRYSREQYF.

The V call is TRBV6-1, the J call TRBJ1-2, with D perhaps matching TRBD1 (6 bases). V lost 7 bases, J lost 7 bases, and 10 bases lay in between. Germline values: CDR1 MNHNS, CDR2 SASEGT. The CDR3 consists of 11 residues. CDR3 sequence: CASNREAGYTF. The CDR3, as DNA: TGTGCCAGCAACAGGGAGGCTGGCTACACCTTC.

The CDR3 coding sequence is TGTGCCACCACGCCGGGACAGGGGGGGGGAGAGACCCAGTACTTC. Translating it yields CATTPGQGGGETQYF. This sequence joins TRBV25-1 and TRBJ2-5; 11 bases fit TRBD1. Looked up from germline, CDR1 is MGHDK and CDR2 is SYGVNS. Germline trimming cut 10 bases from V and 4 bases from J; bases unmatched to any gene: 11. The CDR3 length is 15 residues. Based on the CDR3 plus reference TRBV25-1 and TRBJ2-5, the full variable domain is EADIYQTPRYLVIGTGKKITLECSQTMGHDKMYWYQQDPGMELHLIHYSYGVNSTEKGDLSSESTVSRIRTEHFPLTLESARPSHTSQYLCATTPGQGGGETQYFGPGTRLLVL.

This clone was observed a few times. This rearrangement joins TRBV5-4 to TRBJ2-2, with 9 bases fitting TRBD1. This CDR3 is 16 amino acids long. Germline V gene data show CDR1 as SGHNT and CDR2 as YYREEE (reference sequence). Trimming took 3 bases from V and 8 from J; bases not matched to a gene: 11. The CDR3: CASSSRDRVDLGELFF. Written as DNA, the CDR3 is TGTGCCAGCAGCTCCCGGGACAGGGTGGATCTTGGGGAGCTGTTTTTT.

This chain connects TRBV5-4 to TRBJ2-7; weak D call: TRBD2 (6 bases). The CDR3 runs 15 residues. The ends were cut back, 1 base at V and 5 bases at J, with 16 bases in the middle. CDR1 is SGHNT and CDR2 is YYREEE in the germline V gene (reference sequence). CDR3 DNA sequence: TGTGCCAGCAGCTTGTTTAGCGGCGGCCTCGACGAGCAGTACTTC. Translation: CASSLFSGGLDEQYF.

The rearrangement uses TRBV30 and TRBJ2-7; perhaps TRBD2 as D (6 bases). Germline V gene sequence: CDR1 GTSNPN, CDR2 SVGIG (reference sequence). Trimming took 0 bases from V and 2 from J, leaving 11 bases between them. The CDR3 contains 14 residues. The chain's CDR3 is CAWSVTGVAYEQYF. The DNA of the CDR3 is TGTGCCTGGAGTGTAACGGGGGTGGCCTACGAGCAGTACTTC.

The V call is TRBV2, the J call TRBJ1-2; 7 bases fit TRBD1. The CDR3 is made up of 13 amino acids. The V gene's germline CDR1 is SNHLY and CDR2 FYNNEI. Losses at the gene ends were 4 bases for V and 4 bases for J; bases not matched to a gene: 3. CDR3 protein: CASSGDSFYGYTF. For the CDR3, the DNA is TGTGCCAGCAGTGGGGACAGTTTCTATGGCTACACCTTC.

The chain links TRBV4-1 to TRBJ2-1; 8 nucleotides match TRBD2. Germline loops: CDR1 MGHRA, CDR2 YSYEKL. J was trimmed by 7 bases and V by 8 bases; bases with no gene match: 13. The CDR3 spans 15 residues. Here the CDR3 DNA reads TGCGCCAGCTCTGATCCCCGACTAGCGCAAAATGAGCAGTTCTTC. This codes for CASSDPRLAQNEQFF.

J is TRBJ1-5 and V is TRBV19, with 7 bases matching TRBD1. Germline V gene data show CDR1 as LNHDA and CDR2 as SQIVND (reference sequence). The V gene end was trimmed by 6 bases and the J gene end by 4 bases; junction bases not matched to a gene: 6. The length of the CDR3 is 14 residues. The CDR3 nucleotides are TGTGCCAGTAGAACGGGACAGCTAAATCAGCCCCAGCATTTT. Protein product: CASRTGQLNQPQHF.

This sequence joins TRBV29-1 and TRBJ2-7; 7 bases match TRBD1. Germline V lookup: CDR1 SQVTM, CDR2 ANQGSEA. J was trimmed by 6 bases and V by 4 bases; bases with no gene match: 6. The CDR3 has 12 residues. This CDR3 is CSVGPTGIEQYF. The CDR3 DNA reads as TGCAGCGTTGGTCCGACAGGGATCGAGCAGTACTTC.

This clone has just a few counts. The CDR3 sequence is CASSQDSSVNEQFF. The CDR3 nucleotides are TGTGCCAGCAGCCAAGATTCCAGCGTGAATGAGCAGTTCTTC. J is TRBJ2-1 and V is TRBV4-2; the D is unclear. The germline CDR1 and CDR2 sequences are LGHNA and YNFKEQ. V was pared by 0 bases and J by 7 bases, with 10 bases between. The CDR3 length is 14 residues.

This chain joins TRBV7-6 and TRBJ1-6; D is unclear. Germline loops: CDR1 SGHVS, CDR2 FNYEAQ. This CDR3 has 12 amino acids. Trimming left V 5 bases short and J 8 bases short, with 7 bases between. CDR3 sequence reads: CASSPPYSPLHF. CDR3 DNA: TGTGCCAGCAGCCCTCCCTATTCACCCCTCCACTTT.

The chain carries TRBV11-2 and TRBJ2-1, with D unresolved. This CDR3 region has 15 residues. Germline CDR1 reads SGHAT; CDR2 reads FQNNGV. Trimming left V 1 base short and J 6 bases short, with 13 bases between. CDR3 bases: TGTGCCAGCAGCTTAGCCCCGACAATCTCCAATGAGCAGTTCTTC. It translates to CASSLAPTISNEQFF.

This chain uses TRBV10-3 with TRBJ2-7; D gene uncertain. Trimming stripped 10 bases from V and 1 base from J, with 11 bases between. This CDR3 region has 12 residues. From germline, CDR1 is ENHRY and CDR2 SYGVKD. The CDR3 spells CATTEPSYEQYF. CDR3 DNA: TGTGCCACCACGGAGCCTTCCTACGAGCAGTACTTC.